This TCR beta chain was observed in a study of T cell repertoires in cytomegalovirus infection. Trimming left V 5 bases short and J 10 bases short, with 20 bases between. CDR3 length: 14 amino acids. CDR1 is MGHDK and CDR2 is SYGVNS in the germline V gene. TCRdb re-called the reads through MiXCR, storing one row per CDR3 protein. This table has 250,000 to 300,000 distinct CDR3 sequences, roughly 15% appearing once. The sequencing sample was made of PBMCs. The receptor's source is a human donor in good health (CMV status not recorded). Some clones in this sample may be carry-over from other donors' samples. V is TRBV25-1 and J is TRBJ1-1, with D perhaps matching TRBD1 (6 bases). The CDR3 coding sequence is TGTGCCAGCAGTCTTCCGGGAGGGAGGGGGAGAGCTTTCTTT. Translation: CASSLPGGRGRAFF.